This T cell receptor (beta chain) emerged from a study of T cells after yellow fever vaccination. MiXCR was run by TCRdb on the 5' RACE reads, yielding one entry per CDR3 protein. The table has fewer than 150,000 distinct CDR3 sequences, less than 9.5% seen once; the top ten hold under 0.85%. Overall study results and limits: Post-booster repertoires contained most primary-vaccination clones again (about 95% CD4, around 88% CD8). A small proportion of clonotypes was detected in both the CD4 and CD8 compartments. Compared with primary, the secondary response was weaker and peaked at day 5, not 15.

Per germline, CDR1 DFQATT and CDR2 SNEGSKA (reference sequence). The CDR3 length is 15 residues. Trimming stripped 6 bases from V and 0 bases from J, with 14 bases between. This clonotype was detected a few times. Its antigen is undetermined. The chain recombines TRBV20-1 with TRBJ2-2; the D gene is possibly TRBD1 (5 bases). This TCR was sampled from a young man who received the YFV17D yellow fever vaccine. The sequencing here drew on CD4+ T cells sorted from PBMCs, taken 5 days after the yellow fever booster vaccination. The CDR3 DNA sequence: TGCAGTGCAACACCCGGACATTCGAACACCGGGGAGCTGTTTTTT. This codes for CSATPGHSNTGELFF.